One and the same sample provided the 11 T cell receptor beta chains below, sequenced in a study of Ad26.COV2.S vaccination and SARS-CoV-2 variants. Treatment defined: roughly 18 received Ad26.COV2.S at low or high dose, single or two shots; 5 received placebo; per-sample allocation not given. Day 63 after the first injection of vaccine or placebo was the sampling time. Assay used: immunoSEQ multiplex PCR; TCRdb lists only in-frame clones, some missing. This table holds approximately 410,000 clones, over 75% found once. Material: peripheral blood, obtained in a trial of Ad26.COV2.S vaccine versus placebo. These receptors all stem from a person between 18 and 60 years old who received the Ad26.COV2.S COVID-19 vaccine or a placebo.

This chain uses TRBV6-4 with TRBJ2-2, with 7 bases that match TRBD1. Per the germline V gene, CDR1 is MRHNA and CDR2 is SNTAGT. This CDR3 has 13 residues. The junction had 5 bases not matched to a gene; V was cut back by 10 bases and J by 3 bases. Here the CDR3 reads CAKPGGDTGELFF. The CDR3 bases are TGTGCCAAGCCAGGGGGAGACACCGGGGAGCTGTTTTTT.

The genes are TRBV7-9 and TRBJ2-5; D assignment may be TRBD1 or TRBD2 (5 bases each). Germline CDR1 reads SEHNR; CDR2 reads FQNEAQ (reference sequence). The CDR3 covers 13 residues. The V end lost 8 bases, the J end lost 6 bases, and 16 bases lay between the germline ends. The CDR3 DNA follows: TGTGCCAGCGGCGGGCCGGGGCAGAAGACCCAGTACTTC. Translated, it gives CASGGPGQKTQYF.

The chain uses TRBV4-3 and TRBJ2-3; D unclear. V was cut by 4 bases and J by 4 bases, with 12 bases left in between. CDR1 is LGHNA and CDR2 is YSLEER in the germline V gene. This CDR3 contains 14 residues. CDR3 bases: TGCGCCAGCAGCCTGCGTGTGATTCCAGATACGCAGTATTTT. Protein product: CASSLRVIPDTQYF.

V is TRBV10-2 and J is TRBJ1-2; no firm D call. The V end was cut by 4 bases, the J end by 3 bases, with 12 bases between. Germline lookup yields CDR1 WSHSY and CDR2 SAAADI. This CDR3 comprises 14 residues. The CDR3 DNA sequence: TGCGCCAGCAGTGGGGCAGTGCGAGACTATGGCTACACCTTC. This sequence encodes CASSGAVRDYGYTF.

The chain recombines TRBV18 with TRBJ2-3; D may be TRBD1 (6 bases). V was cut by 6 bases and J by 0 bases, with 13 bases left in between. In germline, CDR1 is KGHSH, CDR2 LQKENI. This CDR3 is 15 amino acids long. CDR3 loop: CASSLGAPSTDTQYF. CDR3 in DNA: TGTGCCAGCTCGCTGGGGGCTCCTAGCACAGATACGCAGTATTTT.

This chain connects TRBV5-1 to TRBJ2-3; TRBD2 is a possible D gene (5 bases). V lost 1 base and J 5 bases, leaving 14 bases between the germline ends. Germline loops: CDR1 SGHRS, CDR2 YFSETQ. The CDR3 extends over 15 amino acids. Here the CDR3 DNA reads TGCGCCAGCAGCTTGTGGAGTGGTGGAGGAGATACGCAGTATTTT. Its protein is CASSLWSGGGDTQYF.

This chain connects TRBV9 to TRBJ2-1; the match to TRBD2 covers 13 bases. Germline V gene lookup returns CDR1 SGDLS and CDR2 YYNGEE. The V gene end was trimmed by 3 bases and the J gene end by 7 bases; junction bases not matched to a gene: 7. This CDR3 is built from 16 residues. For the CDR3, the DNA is TGTGCCAGCAGCGATACGACTAGCGGGGGGCCGAATGAGCAGTTCTTC. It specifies CASSDTTSGGPNEQFF.

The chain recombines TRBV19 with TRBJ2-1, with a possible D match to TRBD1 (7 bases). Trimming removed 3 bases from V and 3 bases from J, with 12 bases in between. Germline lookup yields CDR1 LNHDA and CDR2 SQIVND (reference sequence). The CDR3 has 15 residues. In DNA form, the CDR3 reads TGTGCCAGTAGTATTGGCAGGGGGGACTACAATGAGCAGTTCTTC. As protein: CASSIGRGDYNEQFF.

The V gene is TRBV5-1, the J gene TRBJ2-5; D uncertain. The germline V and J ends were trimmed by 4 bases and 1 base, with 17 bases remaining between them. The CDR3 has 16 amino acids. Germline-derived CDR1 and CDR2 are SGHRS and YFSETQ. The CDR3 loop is CASSALSIPAQETQYF. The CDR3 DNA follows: TGCGCCAGCAGCGCTTTATCCATTCCGGCCCAAGAGACCCAGTACTTC.

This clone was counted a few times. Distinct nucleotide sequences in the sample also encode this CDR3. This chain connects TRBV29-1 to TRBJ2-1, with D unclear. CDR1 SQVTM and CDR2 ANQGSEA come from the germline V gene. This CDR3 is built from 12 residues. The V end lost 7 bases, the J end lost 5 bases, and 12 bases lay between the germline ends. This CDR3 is CSAEVRDNEQFF. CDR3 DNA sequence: TGCAGCGCCGAGGTAAGGGACAATGAGCAGTTCTTC.

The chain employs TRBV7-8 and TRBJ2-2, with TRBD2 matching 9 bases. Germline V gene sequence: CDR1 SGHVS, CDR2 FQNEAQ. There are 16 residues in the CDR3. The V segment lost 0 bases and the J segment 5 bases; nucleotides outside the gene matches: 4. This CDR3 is CASSLAAGGYTGELFF. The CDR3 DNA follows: TGTGCCAGCAGCTTAGCGGCGGGGGGGTATACCGGGGAGCTGTTTTTT.